Following are 12 T cell receptor beta chains from one sample sequenced in a study of naive and memory T cell subsets (dated by TCRdb to about 2017). Library preparation was by UMI-ligation and nested PCR. TCRdb shows the sequencer as Illumina MiSeq. The beta constant-region primer was an equimolar mix of two oligonucleotides covering both TRBC1 and TRBC2. The public sequencing data were trimmed at Q25 with fastp and processed into clonotypes with MiXCR by TCRdb, which kept only in-frame beta chains. For every CDR3 protein sequence, its rows merge into one entry that carries the most common genes and DNA. This sample holds 75,000 to 85,000 distinct CDR3 sequences; roughly 14% were observed only once. The top ten hold approximately 0.93% of the sample. The sample comprised central memory CD4+ T cells from blood. According to the study, the label for this sample's cell subset or site signals: central memory, CD45RA- CD27+. The origin of the receptors is a human donor in good health.

This clonotype was recorded many times. V is TRBV20-1 and J is TRBJ2-6; a weak D match, TRBD1 (5 bases). Germline loops: CDR1 DFQATT, CDR2 SNEGSKA (reference sequence). V was shortened by 5 bases and J by 4 bases, with 12 bases between the two germline ends. This CDR3 spans 14 amino acids. The CDR3 DNA reads TGCAGTGCTTTAGACAGAACCGGGGCCAACGTCCTGACTTTC. It translates to CSALDRTGANVLTF.

There are many counts of this clonotype. The chain joins TRBV12-3 or TRBV12-4 to TRBJ2-3; the match to TRBD2 covers 12 bases. The CDR3 length is 16 residues. V shed 6 bases and J 1 base; nucleotides not matched to a gene: 5. CDR3 sequence reads: CASSLLAGGRTDTQYF. The CDR3 nucleotides read TGTGCCAGCAGCCTACTAGCGGGAGGCCGCACAGATACGCAGTATTTT.

This clonotype was recorded a few times. The chain uses TRBV7-2 and TRBJ2-3; the D gene is possibly TRBD2 (5 bases). V lost 5 bases and J 0 bases, leaving 21 bases between the germline ends. Germline CDR1 SGHTA, CDR2 FQGNSA. The CDR3 has 18 residues. The DNA for the CDR3 is TGTGCCAGCAGCGGTAATCCGGGGTCAAAGCGTAGCACAGATACGCAGTATTTT. This translates into CASSGNPGSKRSTDTQYF.

V is TRBV7-2 and J is TRBJ2-1; D remains ambiguous. The germline V and J ends were trimmed by 2 bases and 6 bases, with 23 bases remaining between them. In germline, CDR1 is SGHTA, CDR2 FQGNSA. This CDR3 is built from 18 residues. The CDR3 DNA sequence: TGTGCCAGCAGCTTAAGAGAAAGAGTGGGCTATACCCCCAATGAGCAGTTCTTC. It is translated as CASSLRERVGYTPNEQFF.

The CDR3, as DNA: TGTGCCAGCAGGAACCCGGGAGGGTCCGACGAGCAGTACTTC. Translation: CASRNPGGSDEQYF. This rearrangement joins TRBV6-1 to TRBJ2-7; 8 positions agree with TRBD2. Trimming cost V 6 bases and J 5 bases; bases outside gene matches: 9. CDR3 length equals 14 residues. Germline CDR1 is MNHNS and CDR2 is SASEGT.

This clonotype has just a few counts. The CDR3 DNA reads TGTGCCACCAGTGATTTTGACGTCTCTAGCACAGATACGCAGTATTTT. Translating it yields CATSDFDVSSTDTQYF. This chain uses TRBV24-1 with TRBJ2-3; D gene uncertain. Per germline, CDR1 KGHDR and CDR2 SFDVKD. The CDR3 runs to 16 residues. The germline V and J ends were trimmed by 1 base and 0 bases, with 10 bases remaining between them.

This clonotype was detected only a few times. This rearrangement joins TRBV12-3 or TRBV12-4 to TRBJ2-7; 8 bases are shared with TRBD2. This CDR3 is built from 11 residues. The J segment lost 11 bases and the V segment lost 1 base, leaving 1 base of the junction unmatched. The CDR3 DNA follows: TGTGCCAGCAGTTTAGACGGGGGGGAGTACTTC. Translated, it gives CASSLDGGEYF.

This clonotype has a handful of counts. The rearrangement links TRBV12-3 or TRBV12-4 to TRBJ2-2; 9 bases are a match to TRBD2. This CDR3 spans 18 amino acids. After removal of 6 bases from V and 6 bases from J, the junction contained 17 bases not matched to a gene. CDR3 in amino acids: CASSRRGGAGGKAGELFF. CDR3 sequence (DNA): TGTGCCAGCAGCCGCCGGGGGGGAGCGGGAGGAAAAGCCGGGGAGCTGTTTTTT.

As for this clonotype: This may be a read error: a much more frequent sequence differs by one nucleotide. The chain uses TRBV7-6 and TRBJ2-1, with D hard to call. CDR3 length equals 13 residues. Germline lookup yields CDR1 SGHVS and CDR2 FNYEAQ. The CDR3 loop reads CASSSLQSREQSF. CDR3 in DNA: TGTGCCAGCAGCTCCCTACAGTCACGCGAGCAGTCCTTC.

This clonotype was observed a handful of times. The gene calls are TRBV7-8 and TRBJ2-3; D gene ambiguous. Germline V gives CDR1 SGHVS, CDR2 FQNEAQ. The V gene lost 5 bases and the J gene lost 3 bases, with 21 bases spanning the gap. The CDR3 extends over 17 amino acids. CDR3 in amino acids: CASSPRGEGRRTDTQYF. CDR3 DNA: TGTGCCAGCAGCCCGCGTGGTGAAGGACGGAGAACAGATACGCAGTATTTT.

J is TRBJ1-2 and V is TRBV4-1, with D tentatively TRBD1 (6 bases). The CDR3 sequence is 13 residues long. CDR1 is MGHRA, CDR2 YSYEKL, per germline. V was clipped by 2 bases and J by 7 bases, with 11 bases between them. This CDR3 reads CASSQQGLGGYTF. The CDR3, as DNA: TGCGCCAGCAGCCAACAGGGGTTAGGTGGCTACACCTTC.

The rearrangement joins TRBV19 to TRBJ2-7; 7 bases fit TRBD1. Germline V gives CDR1 LNHDA, CDR2 SQIVND (reference sequence). The junction had 17 bases not matched to a gene; V was cut back by 5 bases and J by 1 base. This CDR3 region has 18 residues. As DNA, the CDR3 is TGTGCCAGTAGTCGGAAGTGGCCCCGGACAGGAGAGTCCTACGAGCAGTACTTC. Amino acid sequence: CASSRKWPRTGESYEQYF.